Reported below is one T cell receptor (beta chain). Its antigen remains unidentified. Sequenced by immunoSEQ multiplex PCR; TCRdb stores in-frame clones only, minus some. Of fewer than 90,000 clones listed, about 94% were seen once; the top ten hold 2.1%. The sample is drawn from a study of cytomegalovirus exposure and HLA in healthy donors. This CDR3 spans 14 amino acids. Germline V gene lookup returns CDR1 SEHNR and CDR2 FQNEAQ (reference sequence). Trimming stripped 4 bases from V and 7 bases from J, with 16 bases between. Whole-study results and caveats: The TCR clusters that emerged in the first cohort tended, a later analysis found, to co-occur in the 120 or so validation repertoires. Reports showed the classifier diagnosing cytomegalovirus status with high specificity and sensitivity.

This chain links TRBV7-9 with TRBJ1-2; perhaps TRBD1 as D (6 bases). The specimen was PBMCs. This sequence was found in a young woman in good health and CMV-seronegative. Here the CDR3 DNA reads TGTGCCAGCAGCTCCCCTCTGGGGGCGCCTGGCTACACCTTC. Amino acids: CASSSPLGAPGYTF.